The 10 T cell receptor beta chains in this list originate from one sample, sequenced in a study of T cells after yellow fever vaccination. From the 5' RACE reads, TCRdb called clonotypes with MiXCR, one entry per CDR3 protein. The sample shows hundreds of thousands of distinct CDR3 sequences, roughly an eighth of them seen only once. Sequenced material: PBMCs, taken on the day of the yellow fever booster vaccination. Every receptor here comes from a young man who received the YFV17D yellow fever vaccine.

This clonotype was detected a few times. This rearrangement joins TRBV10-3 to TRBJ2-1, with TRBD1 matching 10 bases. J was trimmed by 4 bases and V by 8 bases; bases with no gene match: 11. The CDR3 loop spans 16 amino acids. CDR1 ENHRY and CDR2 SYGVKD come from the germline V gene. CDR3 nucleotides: TGTGCCATCCAACCGGGACAGGGGTCCACATACAATGAGCAGTTCTTC. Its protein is CAIQPGQGSTYNEQFF.

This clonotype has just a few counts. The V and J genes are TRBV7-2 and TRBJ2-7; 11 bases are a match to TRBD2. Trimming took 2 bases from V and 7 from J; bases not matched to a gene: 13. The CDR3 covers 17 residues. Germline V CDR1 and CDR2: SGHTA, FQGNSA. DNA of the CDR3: TGTGCCAGCAGCTTAATGCTAGCGGGAGGTCTACTGCGGGAGCAGTACTTC. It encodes CASSLMLAGGLLREQYF.

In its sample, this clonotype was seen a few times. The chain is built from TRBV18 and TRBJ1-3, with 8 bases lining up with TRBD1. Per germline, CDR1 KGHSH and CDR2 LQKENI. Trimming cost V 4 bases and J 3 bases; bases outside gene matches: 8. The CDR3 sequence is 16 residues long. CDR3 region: CASSRTTGDGGNTIYF. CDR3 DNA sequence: TGTGCCAGCTCACGGACGACAGGGGATGGTGGAAACACCATATATTTT.

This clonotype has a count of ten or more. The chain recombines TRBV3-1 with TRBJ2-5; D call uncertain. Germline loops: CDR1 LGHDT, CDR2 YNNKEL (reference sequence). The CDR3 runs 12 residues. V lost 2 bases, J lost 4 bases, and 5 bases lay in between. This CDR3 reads CASSQRPETQYF. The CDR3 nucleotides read TGTGCCAGCAGCCAACGTCCAGAGACCCAGTACTTC.

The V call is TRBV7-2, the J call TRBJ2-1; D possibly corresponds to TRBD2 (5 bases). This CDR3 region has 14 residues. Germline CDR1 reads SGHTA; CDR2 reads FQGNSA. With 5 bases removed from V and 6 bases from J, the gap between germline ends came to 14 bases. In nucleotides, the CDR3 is TGTGCCAGCAGCCTCAGTAGAGGGCTCAATGAGCAGTTCTTC. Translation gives CASSLSRGLNEQFF.

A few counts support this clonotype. CDR3 sequence: CSARRQAVSYF. The CDR3 region has the DNA TGCAGCGCCAGACGACAGGCCGTGTCGTATTTT. The chain links TRBV29-1 to TRBJ2-3; D might be TRBD1 (6 bases). V was cut by 7 bases and J by 14 bases, with 19 bases left in between. The length of the CDR3 is 11 residues. Germline V gene sequence: CDR1 SQVTM, CDR2 ANQGSEA.

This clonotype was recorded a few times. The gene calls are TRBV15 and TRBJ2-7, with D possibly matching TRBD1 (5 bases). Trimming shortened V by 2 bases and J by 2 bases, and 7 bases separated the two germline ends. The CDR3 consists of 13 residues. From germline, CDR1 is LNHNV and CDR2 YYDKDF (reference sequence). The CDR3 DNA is TGTGCCACCAGCAGAATAGGGGCCTACGAGCAGTACTTC. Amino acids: CATSRIGAYEQYF.

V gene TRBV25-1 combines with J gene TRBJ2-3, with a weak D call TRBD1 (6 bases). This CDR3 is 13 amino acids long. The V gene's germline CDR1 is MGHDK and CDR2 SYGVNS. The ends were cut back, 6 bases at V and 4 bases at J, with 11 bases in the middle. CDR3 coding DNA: TGTGCCAGCAGACACTCAGGGGCAGATACGCAGTATTTT. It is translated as CASRHSGADTQYF. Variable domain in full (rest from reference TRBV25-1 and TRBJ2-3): EADIYQTPRYLVIGTGKKITLECSQTMGHDKMYWYQQDPGMELHLIHYSYGVNSTEKGDLSSESTVSRIRTEHFPLTLESARPSHTSQYLCASRHSGADTQYFGPGTRLTVL.

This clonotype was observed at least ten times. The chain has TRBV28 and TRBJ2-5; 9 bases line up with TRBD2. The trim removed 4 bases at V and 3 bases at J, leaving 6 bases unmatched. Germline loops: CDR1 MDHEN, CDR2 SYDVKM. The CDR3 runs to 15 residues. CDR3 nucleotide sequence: TGTGCCAGCAGTTCCCCCCCTAGCGGGGAAGAGACCCAGTACTTC. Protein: CASSSPPSGEETQYF.

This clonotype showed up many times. The DNA of the CDR3 is TGTGCCAGCAGTTTTTGGGACAGCCGGAGCAGGGCCCAGTACTTC. Translating it yields CASSFWDSRSRAQYF. The genes are TRBV12-3 or TRBV12-4 and TRBJ2-5, with TRBD1 identical over 7 bases. The CDR3 spans 15 residues. With 3 bases clipped from V and 9 bases from J, the junction kept 13 bases outside the gene matches.